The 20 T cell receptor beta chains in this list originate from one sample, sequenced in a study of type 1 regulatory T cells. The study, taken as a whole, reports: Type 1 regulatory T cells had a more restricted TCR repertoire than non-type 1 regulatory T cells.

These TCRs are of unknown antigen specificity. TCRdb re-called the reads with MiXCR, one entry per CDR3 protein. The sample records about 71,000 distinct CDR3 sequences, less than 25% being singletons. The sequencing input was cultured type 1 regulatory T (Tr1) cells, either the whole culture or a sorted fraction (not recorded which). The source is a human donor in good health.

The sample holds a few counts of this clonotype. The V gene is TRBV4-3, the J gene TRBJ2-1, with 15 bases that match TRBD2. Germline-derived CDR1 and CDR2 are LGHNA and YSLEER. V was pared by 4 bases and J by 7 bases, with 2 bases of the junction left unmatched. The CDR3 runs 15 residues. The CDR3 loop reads CASSLGTSGGNEQFF. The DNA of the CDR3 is TGCGCCAGCAGCCTCGGGACTAGCGGGGGGAATGAGCAGTTCTTC.

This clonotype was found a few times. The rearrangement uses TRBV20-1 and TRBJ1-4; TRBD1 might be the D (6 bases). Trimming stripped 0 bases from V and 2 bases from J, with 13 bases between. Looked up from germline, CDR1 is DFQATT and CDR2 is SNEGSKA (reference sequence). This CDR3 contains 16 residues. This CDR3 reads CSARDLGGATNEKLFF. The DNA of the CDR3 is TGCAGTGCTAGAGATCTCGGGGGGGCTACTAATGAAAAACTGTTTTTT.

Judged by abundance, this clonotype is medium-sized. CDR3 in DNA: TGCGCCAGCAGCTTTGACAGCGGAGAGACCCAGTACTTC. Its translation: CASSFDSGETQYF. The chain recombines TRBV5-1 with TRBJ2-5; D possibly uses TRBD1 or TRBD2 (5 bases each). The V end was cut by 2 bases, the J end by 4 bases, with 9 bases between. Germline V lookup: CDR1 SGHRS, CDR2 YFSETQ. This CDR3 is built from 13 residues. Supplemented by reference TRBV5-1 and TRBJ2-5, the full variable domain reads KAGVTQTPRYLIKTRGQQVTLSCSPISGHRSVSWYQQTPGQGLQFLFEYFSETQRNKGNFPGRFSGRQFSNSRSEMNVSTLELGDSALYLCASSFDSGETQYFGPGTRLLVL.

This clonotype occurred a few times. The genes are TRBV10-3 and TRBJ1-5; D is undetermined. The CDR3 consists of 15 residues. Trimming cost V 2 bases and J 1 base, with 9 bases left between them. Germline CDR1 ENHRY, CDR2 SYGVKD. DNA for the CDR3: TGTGCCATCAGTGAGGGACGGCAGAGCAATCAGCCCCAGCATTTT. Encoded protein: CAISEGRQSNQPQHF.

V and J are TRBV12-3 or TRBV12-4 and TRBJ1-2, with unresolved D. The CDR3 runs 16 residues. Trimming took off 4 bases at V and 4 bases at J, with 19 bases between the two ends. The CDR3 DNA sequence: TGTGCCAGCAGTTATCGTCCGACGAAAAAAACCTATGGCTACACCTTC. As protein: CASSYRPTKKTYGYTF.

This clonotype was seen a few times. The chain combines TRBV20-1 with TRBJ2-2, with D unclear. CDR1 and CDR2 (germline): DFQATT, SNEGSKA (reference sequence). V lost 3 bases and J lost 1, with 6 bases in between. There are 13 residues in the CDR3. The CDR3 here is CSASKQNTGELFF. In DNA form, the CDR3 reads TGCAGTGCTAGTAAGCAGAACACCGGGGAGCTGTTTTTT.

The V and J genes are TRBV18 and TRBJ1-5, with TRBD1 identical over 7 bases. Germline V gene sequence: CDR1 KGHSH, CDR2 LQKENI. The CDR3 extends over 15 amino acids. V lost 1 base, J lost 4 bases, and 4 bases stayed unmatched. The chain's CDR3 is CASSPQGAGNQPQHF. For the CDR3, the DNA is TGTGCCAGCTCACCACAGGGGGCCGGGAATCAGCCCCAGCATTTT.

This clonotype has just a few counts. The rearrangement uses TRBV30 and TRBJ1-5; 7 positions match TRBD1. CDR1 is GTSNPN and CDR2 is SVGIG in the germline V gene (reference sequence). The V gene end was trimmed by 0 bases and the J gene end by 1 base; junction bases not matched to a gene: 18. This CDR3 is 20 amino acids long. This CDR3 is CAWSVRLRGQLGYSNQPQHF. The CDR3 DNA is TGTGCCTGGAGTGTACGGCTCCGGGGACAGTTGGGATACAGCAATCAGCCCCAGCATTTT.

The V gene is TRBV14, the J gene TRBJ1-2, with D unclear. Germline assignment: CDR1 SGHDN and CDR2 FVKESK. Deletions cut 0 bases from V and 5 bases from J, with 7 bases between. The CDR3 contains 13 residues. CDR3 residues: CASSQDSLYGYTF. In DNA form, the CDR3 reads TGTGCCAGCAGCCAAGACAGTTTGTATGGCTACACCTTC. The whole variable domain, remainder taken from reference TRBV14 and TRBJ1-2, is EAGVTQFPSHSVIEKGQTVTLRCDPISGHDNLYWYRRVMGKEIKFLLHFVKESKQDESGMPNNRFLAERTGGTYSTLKVQPAELEDSGVYFCASSQDSLYGYTFGSGTRLTVV.

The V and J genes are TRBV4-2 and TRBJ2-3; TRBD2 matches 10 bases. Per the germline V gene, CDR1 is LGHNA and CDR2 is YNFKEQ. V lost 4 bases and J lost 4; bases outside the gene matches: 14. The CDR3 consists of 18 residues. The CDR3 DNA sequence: TGTGCCAGCAGCCTTGTCGGTCTAGCGGGAGCCCGGCCAGATACGCAGTATTTT. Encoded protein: CASSLVGLAGARPDTQYF.

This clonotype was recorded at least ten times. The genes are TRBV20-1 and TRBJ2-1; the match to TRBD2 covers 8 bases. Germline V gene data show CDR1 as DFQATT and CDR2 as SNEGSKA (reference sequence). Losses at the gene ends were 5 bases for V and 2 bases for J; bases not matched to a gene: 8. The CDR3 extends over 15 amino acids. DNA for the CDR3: TGCAGTGCTCAAAGCGGGAGTAGAACCTACAATGAGCAGTTCTTC. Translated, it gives CSAQSGSRTYNEQFF.

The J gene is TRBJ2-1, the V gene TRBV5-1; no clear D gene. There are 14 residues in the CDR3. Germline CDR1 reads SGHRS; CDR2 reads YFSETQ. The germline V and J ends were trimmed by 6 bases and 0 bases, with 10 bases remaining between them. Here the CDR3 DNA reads TGCGCCAGCACTATGATGGACTCCTACAATGAGCAGTTCTTC. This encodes CASTMMDSYNEQFF.

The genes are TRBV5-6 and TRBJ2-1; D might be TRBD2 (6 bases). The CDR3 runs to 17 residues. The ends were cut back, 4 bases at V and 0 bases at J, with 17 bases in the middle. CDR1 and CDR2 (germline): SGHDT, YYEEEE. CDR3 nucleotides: TGTGCCAGCAGCAACTTGCCCGGGACTCACTCCTACAATGAGCAGTTCTTC. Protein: CASSNLPGTHSYNEQFF.

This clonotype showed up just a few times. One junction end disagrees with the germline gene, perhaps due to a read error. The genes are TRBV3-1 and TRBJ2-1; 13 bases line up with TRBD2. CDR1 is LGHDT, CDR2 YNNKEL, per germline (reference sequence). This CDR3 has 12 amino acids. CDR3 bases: TGTGCCAGCAGCCGAGGACTAGCGGGAGAAACATTC. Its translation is CASSRGLAGETF.

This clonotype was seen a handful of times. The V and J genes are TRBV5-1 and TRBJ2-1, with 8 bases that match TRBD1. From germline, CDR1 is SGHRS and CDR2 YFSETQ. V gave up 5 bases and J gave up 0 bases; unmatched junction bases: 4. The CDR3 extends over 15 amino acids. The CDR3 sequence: CASRQGASSYNEQFF. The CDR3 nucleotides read TGCGCCAGCAGGCAGGGGGCGAGCTCCTACAATGAGCAGTTCTTC.

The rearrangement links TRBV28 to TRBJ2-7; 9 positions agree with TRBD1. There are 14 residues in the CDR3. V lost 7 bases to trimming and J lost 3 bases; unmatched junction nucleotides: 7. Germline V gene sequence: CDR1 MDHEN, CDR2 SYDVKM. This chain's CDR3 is CASTRPGQGYEQYF. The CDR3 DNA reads TGTGCCAGCACGAGACCGGGACAGGGCTACGAGCAGTACTTC.

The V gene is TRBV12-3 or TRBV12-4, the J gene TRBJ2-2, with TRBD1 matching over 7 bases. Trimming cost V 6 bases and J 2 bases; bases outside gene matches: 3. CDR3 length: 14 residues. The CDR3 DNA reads TGTGCCAGCAGGAGAGGGGGCAACACCGGGGAGCTGTTTTTT. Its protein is CASRRGGNTGELFF.

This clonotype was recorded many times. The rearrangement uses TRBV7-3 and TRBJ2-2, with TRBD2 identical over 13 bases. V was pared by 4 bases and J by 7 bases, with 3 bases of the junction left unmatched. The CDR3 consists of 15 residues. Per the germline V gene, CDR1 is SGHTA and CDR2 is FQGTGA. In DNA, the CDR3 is TGTGCCAGCAGCTCGGGACTAGCGGGGTTCGGGGAGCTGTTTTTT. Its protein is CASSSGLAGFGELFF.

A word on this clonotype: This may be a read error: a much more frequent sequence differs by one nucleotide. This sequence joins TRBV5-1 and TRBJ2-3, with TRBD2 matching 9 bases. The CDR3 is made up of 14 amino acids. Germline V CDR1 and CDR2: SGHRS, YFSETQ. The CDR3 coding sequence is TGCGCCAGCAGCTTTAGCGGGAGCACAGATATGCAGTATTTT. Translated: CASSFSGSTDMQYF.

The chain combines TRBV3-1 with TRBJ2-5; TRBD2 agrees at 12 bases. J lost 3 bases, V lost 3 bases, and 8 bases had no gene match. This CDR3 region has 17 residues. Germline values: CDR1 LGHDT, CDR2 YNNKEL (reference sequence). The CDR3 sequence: CASSQGASGRVEETQYF. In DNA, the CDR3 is TGTGCCAGCAGCCAGGGGGCTAGCGGGAGGGTAGAAGAGACCCAGTACTTC.